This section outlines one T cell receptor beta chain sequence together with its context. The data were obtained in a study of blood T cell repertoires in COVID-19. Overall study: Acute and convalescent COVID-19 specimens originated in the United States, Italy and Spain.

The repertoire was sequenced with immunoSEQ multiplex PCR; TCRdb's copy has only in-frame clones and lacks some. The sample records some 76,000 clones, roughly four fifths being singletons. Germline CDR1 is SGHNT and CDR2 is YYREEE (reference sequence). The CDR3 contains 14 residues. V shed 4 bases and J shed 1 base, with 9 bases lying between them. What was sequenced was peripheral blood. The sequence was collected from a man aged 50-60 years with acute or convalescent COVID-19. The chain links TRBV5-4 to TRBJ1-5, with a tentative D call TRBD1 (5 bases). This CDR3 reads CASSQGGSNQPQHF. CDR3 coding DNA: TGTGCCAGCAGCCAGGGAGGGAGCAATCAGCCCCAGCATTTT.